This T cell receptor beta chain was sequenced during a study of T cells in localized non-small cell lung cancer. Germline-derived CDR1 and CDR2 are MGHRA and YSYEKL. The CDR3 runs 13 residues. The V and J ends lost 4 bases and 5 bases respectively, with 8 bases between them. Study-level findings and limits: There were a median around 60 of the top 100 tumor clones appearing in adjacent lung. Blood T cell density predicted longer survival; adjacent-lung clonality, shorter.

Generated by immunoSEQ multiplex PCR, the TCRdb table keeps only in-frame clones and is missing some. This table has around 100,000 clones, roughly 87% appearing once. Of note for this clone: Its antigen is not known.

This TCR was recovered from a man aged 35-69 years with stage I squamous cell lung carcinoma. The source was peripheral blood, collected before any cancer treatment. J is TRBJ2-2 and V is TRBV4-1; perhaps TRBD1 as D (6 bases). CDR3 DNA: TGCGCCAGCAGCCCACAGGGAACCGGGGAGCTGTTTTTT. Residues: CASSPQGTGELFF.